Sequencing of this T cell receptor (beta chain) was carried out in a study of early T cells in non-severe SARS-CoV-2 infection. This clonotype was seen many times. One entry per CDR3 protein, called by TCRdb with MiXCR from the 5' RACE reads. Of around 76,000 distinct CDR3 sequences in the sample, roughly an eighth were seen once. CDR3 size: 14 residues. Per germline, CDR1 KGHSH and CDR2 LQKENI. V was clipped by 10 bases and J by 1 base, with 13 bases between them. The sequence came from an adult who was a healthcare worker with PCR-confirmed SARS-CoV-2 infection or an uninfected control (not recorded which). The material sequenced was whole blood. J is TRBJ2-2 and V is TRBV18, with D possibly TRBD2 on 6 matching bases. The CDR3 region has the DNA TGTGCCACCTCGGGAGTAGTGAACACCGGGGAGCTGTTTTTT. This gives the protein CATSGVVNTGELFF.